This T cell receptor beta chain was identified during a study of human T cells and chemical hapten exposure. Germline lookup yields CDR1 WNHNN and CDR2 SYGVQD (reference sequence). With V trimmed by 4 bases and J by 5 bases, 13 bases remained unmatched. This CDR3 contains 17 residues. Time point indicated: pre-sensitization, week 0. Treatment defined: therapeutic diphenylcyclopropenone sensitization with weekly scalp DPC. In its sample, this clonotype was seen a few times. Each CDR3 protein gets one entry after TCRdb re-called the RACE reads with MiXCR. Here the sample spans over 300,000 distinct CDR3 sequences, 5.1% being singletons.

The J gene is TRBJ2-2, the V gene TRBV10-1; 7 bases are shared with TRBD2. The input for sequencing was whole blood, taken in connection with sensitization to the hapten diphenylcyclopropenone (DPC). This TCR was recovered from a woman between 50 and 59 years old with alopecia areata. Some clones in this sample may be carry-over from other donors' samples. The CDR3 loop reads CASSGHARAGETGELFF. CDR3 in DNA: TGCGCCAGCAGTGGTCATGCCCGGGCGGGAGAGACCGGGGAGCTGTTTTTT.